The clone carrying this T cell receptor beta chain has just a few counts. The authors ran a second PCR of about 6 to 12 cycles using a sample-barcoded 5' primer and a J-beta primer mix. TCRdb analysed the 5' RACE reads with MiXCR anew, one entry per CDR3 protein. The sample holds roughly 1.6 million distinct CDR3 sequences, approximately 32% seen once. This sample was included in a study of blood T cells in healthy people across ages. The receptor comes from a young woman in good health. The sequenced sample consisted of blood.

The CDR3 loop is CASSLKGTSGNPHTDTQYF. Here the CDR3 DNA reads TGTGCCAGCAGCTTAAAAGGGACTAGCGGTAACCCACACACAGATACGCAGTATTTT. The rearrangement joins TRBV7-3 to TRBJ2-3; 11 bases map to TRBD2. The CDR3 is 19 residues long. J was trimmed by 2 bases and V by 1 base; bases with no gene match: 11. Germline values: CDR1 SGHTA, CDR2 FQGTGA.